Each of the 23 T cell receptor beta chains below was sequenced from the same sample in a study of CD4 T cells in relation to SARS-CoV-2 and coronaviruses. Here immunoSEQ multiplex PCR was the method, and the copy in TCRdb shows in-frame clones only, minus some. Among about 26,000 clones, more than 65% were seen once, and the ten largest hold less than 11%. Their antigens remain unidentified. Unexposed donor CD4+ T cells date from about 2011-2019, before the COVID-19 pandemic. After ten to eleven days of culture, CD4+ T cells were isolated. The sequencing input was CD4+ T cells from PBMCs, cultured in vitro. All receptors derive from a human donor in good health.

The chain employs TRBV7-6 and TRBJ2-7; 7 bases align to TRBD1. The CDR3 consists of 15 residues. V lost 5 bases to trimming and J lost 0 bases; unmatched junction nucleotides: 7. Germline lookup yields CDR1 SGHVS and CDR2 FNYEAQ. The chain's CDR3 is CASSPGQRSSYEQYF. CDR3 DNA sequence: TGTGCCAGCAGCCCGGGACAGAGGAGCTCCTACGAGCAGTACTTC.

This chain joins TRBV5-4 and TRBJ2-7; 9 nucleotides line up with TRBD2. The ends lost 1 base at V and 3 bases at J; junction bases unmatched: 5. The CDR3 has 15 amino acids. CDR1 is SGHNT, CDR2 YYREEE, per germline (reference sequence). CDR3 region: CASSLSSGGLYEQYF. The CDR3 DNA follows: TGTGCCAGCAGCTTGAGTAGCGGGGGACTCTACGAGCAGTACTTC.

CDR3 coding DNA: TGCGCCAGCAGCTTGGATGGTAGCGGGGGGACAGAGACCCAGTACTTC. Protein: CASSLDGSGGTETQYF. The chain recombines TRBV5-1 with TRBJ2-5, with TRBD2 identical over 10 bases. Looked up from germline, CDR1 is SGHRS and CDR2 is YFSETQ. V shed 0 bases, J shed 4 bases, and the junction held 6 bases outside the gene matches. CDR3 length equals 16 residues.

The CDR3 spells CASSLKGGGTEAFF. The DNA for the CDR3 is TGTGCCAGCAGCTTAAAGGGGGGGGGCACTGAAGCTTTCTTT. The chain employs TRBV7-2 and TRBJ1-1; possible D gene TRBD1, 6 bases. The CDR3 runs to 14 residues. CDR1 SGHTA and CDR2 FQGNSA come from the germline V gene. Trimming cost V 2 bases and J 4 bases, with 11 bases left between them.

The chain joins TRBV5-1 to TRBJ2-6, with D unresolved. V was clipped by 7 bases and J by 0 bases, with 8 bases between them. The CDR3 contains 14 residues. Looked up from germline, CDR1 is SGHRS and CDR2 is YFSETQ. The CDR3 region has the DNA TGCGCCAGCTTTGGCCCCTCTGGGGCCAACGTCCTGACTTTC. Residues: CASFGPSGANVLTF. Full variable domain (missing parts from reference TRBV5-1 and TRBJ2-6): KAGVTQTPRYLIKTRGQQVTLSCSPISGHRSVSWYQQTPGQGLQFLFEYFSETQRNKGNFPGRFSGRQFSNSRSEMNVSTLELGDSALYLCASFGPSGANVLTFGAGSRLTVL.

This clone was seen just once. Written as DNA, the CDR3 is TGTGCCAGCAGCGCACAGGGTTCTAGCGGTGGCTACACCTTC. It encodes CASSAQGSSGGYTF. V gene TRBV9 combines with J gene TRBJ1-2; D is perhaps TRBD1 (6 bases). V was pared by 3 bases and J by 7 bases, with 16 bases between. This CDR3 is 14 amino acids long. CDR1 and CDR2 (germline): SGDLS, YYNGEE.

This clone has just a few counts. The CDR3 coding sequence is TGTGCCTGGAGTGTACGGGGCAGGGGGAACACCGGGGAGCTGTTTTTT. It yields the protein CAWSVRGRGNTGELFF. The chain recombines TRBV30 with TRBJ2-2; D is perhaps TRBD1 (6 bases). The germline CDR1 and CDR2 sequences are GTSNPN and SVGIG (reference sequence). The ends were cut back, 0 bases at V and 1 base at J, with 12 bases in the middle. The CDR3 length is 16 residues.

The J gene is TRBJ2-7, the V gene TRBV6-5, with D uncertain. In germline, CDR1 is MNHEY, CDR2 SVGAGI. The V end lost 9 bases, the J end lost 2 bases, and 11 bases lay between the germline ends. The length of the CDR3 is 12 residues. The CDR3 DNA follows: TGTGCCAGTCTGAACCCGCCCTACGAGCAGTACTTC. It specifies CASLNPPYEQYF.

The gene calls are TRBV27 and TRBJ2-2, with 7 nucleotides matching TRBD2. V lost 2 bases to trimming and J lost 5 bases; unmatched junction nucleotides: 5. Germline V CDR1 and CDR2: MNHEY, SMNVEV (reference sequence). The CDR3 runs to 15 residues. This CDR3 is CASSLRGGGTGELFF. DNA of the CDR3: TGTGCCAGCAGTTTACGCGGGGGAGGTACCGGGGAGCTGTTTTTT.

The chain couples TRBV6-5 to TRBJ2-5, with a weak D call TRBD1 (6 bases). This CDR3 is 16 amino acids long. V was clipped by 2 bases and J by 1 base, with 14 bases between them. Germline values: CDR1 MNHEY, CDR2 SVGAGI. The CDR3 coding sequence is TGTGCCAGCAGTTACATACAGGGTGGGGGCCAAGAGACCCAGTACTTC. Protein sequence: CASSYIQGGGQETQYF.

In DNA form, the CDR3 reads TGTGCCAGCAGTTATGCTGGAGGGCCGTTGGAGCAGTTCTTC. Translated: CASSYAGGPLEQFF. This chain joins TRBV6-2 or TRBV6-3 and TRBJ2-1, with a possible D match to TRBD2 (6 bases). V lost 3 bases and J 10 bases, leaving 16 bases between the germline ends. CDR3 length: 14 residues. CDR1 MNHEY and CDR2 SVGEGT come from the germline V gene.

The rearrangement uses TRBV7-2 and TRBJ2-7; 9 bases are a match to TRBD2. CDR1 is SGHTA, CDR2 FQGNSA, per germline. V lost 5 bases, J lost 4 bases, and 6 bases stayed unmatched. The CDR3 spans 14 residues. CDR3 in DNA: TGTGCCAGCAGCCAAAACAGCGGGAGGTACGAGCAGTACTTC. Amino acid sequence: CASSQNSGRYEQYF.

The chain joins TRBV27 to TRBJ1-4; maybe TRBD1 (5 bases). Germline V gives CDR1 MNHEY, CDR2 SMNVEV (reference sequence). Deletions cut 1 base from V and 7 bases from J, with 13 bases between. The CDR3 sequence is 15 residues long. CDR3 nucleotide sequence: TGTGCCAGCAGTTTATACCGGGCCGGGGGTGAAAAACTGTTTTTT. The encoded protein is CASSLYRAGGEKLFF.

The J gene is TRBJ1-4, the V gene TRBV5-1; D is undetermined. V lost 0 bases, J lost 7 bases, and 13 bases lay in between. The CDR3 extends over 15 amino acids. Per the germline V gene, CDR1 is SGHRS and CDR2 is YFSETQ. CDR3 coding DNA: TGCGCCAGCAGCTTGGTCGTAGGGCAGGTTGAAAAACTGTTTTTT. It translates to CASSLVVGQVEKLFF.

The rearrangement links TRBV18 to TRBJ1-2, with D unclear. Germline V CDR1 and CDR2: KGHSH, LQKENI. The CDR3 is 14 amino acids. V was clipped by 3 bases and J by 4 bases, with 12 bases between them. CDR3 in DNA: TGTGCCAGCTCACCCTGGTCCCTATCCTATGGCTACACCTTC. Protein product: CASSPWSLSYGYTF.

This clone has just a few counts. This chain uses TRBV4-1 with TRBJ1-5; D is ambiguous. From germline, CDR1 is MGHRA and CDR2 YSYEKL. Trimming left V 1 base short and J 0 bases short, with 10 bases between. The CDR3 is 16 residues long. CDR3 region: CASSQGRSDSNQPQHF. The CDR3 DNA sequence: TGCGCCAGCAGCCAAGGGCGATCGGATAGCAATCAGCCCCAGCATTTT.

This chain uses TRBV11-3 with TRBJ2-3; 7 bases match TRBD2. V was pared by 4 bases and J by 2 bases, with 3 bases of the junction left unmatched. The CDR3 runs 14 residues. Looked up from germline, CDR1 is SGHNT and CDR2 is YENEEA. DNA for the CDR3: TGTGCCAGCAGCTCCGGGGGGAACACAGATACGCAGTATTTT. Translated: CASSSGGNTDTQYF.

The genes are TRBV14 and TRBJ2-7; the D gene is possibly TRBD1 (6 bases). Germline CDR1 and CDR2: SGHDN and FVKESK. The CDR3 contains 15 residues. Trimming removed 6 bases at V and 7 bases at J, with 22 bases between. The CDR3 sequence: CASSIGGNRAWEQYF. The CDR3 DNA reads TGTGCCAGCAGTATCGGAGGAAACAGGGCGTGGGAGCAGTACTTC.

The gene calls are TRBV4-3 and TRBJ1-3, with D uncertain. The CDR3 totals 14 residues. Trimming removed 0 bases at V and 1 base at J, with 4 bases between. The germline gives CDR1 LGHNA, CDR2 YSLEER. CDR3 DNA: TGCGCCAGCAGCCAAGACAGGTCTGGAAACACCATATATTTT. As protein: CASSQDRSGNTIYF.

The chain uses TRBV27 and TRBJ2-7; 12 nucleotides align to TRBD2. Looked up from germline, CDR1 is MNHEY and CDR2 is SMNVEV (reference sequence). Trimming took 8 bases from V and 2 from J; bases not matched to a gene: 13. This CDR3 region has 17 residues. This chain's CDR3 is CASQGLAGFSPTYEQYF. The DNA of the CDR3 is TGTGCCAGCCAAGGACTAGCGGGGTTCTCCCCGACCTACGAGCAGTACTTC.

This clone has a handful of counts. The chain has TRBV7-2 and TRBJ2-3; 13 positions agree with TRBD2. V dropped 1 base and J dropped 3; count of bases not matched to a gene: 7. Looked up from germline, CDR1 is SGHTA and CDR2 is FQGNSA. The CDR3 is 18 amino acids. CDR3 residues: CASSLERLAGGITDTQYF. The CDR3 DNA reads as TGTGCCAGCAGCTTAGAGAGACTAGCGGGGGGAATTACAGATACGCAGTATTTT.

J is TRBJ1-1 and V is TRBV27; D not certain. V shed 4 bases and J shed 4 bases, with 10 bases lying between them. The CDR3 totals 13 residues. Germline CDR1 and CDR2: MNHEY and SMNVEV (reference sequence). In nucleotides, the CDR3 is TGTGCCAGCAGTTGGGATGTTGGCACTGAAGCTTTCTTT. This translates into CASSWDVGTEAFF.

This chain's CDR3 is CASSEVWGDGYTF. The CDR3 DNA follows: TGTGCCAGCAGTGAAGTATGGGGGGATGGCTACACCTTC. J is TRBJ1-2 and V is TRBV6-1; D may be TRBD1 (5 bases). The germline gives CDR1 MNHNS, CDR2 SASEGT. V lost 1 base and J 6 bases, leaving 9 bases between the germline ends. CDR3 length equals 13 residues.